The count of the clone carrying this T cell receptor beta chain is one. Its antigen is currently unknown. Sequenced by immunoSEQ multiplex PCR; TCRdb stores in-frame clones only, minus some. This table has about 110,000 clones, 90% to 96% appearing once. The sample belongs to a study of cytomegalovirus exposure and HLA in healthy donors. Study findings and constraints: Some TCR beta chains (roughly 160 of them) were listed as cytomegalovirus-associated. It was confirmed in vitro that a few of the CMV-associated chains were specific for CMV antigens. As was reported, the classifier diagnosed cytomegalovirus status with high specificity and sensitivity.

With V trimmed by 7 bases and J by 4 bases, 8 bases remained unmatched. Looked up from germline, CDR1 is MDHEN and CDR2 is SYDVKM. The CDR3 covers 15 residues. Material: PBMCs. V gene TRBV28 combines with J gene TRBJ2-3; 10 bases map to TRBD1. This receptor was identified in a woman aged 18 to 35 in good health and CMV-seronegative. CDR3 residues: CASTLTGGISDTQYF. In DNA, the CDR3 is TGTGCCAGCACCCTGACAGGGGGCATCTCAGATACGCAGTATTTT.